This TCR beta chain derives from a study of CXCR3-negative and CXCR3-positive naive CD8 T cells. This CDR3 has 14 residues. Whole-study results and caveats: When CXCR3-positive naive cells were set against CXCR3-negative naive cells, the former had more hydrophobic TRB CDR3s.

Remarks on this clonotype: Its antigen is unknown.

Each TRB cDNA library was prepared by 5' RACE (with UMI labels). TCRdb re-called the 5' RACE reads, yielding one record per CDR3 amino acid sequence without DNA. This repertoire includes around 66,000 distinct CDR3 sequences. The clonotype was recovered from a human donor in good health. Some clones in this sample may be carry-over from other donors' samples. The chain couples TRBV12-3 or TRBV12-4 to TRBJ2-7; TCRdb calls TRBD1, which cannot be checked without DNA. The material sequenced was naive CXCR3+ CD8+ T cells from blood. Subset given: CD45RO-CCR7+CD27+CD95- naive CD8+ T cells expressing CXCR3 (TNR3+). CDR3 residues: CASTSQDGAYEQYF.